The clone carrying this TCR beta chain was recorded once. These data originate in a study of blood T cell repertoires in COVID-19. For the study at large: The origin of the acute and convalescent COVID-19 samples was the United States, Italy and Spain. The analysed material was cDNA or gDNA that came from T cells, B-cell-depleted T cells, or PBMCs.

Original handling: Quantification of nucleated cells was approximated via reference gene primer amplification. TCRdb keeps only in-frame clones here, not all; method: immunoSEQ multiplex PCR. The V and J calls and the clone size are those of that table, but D and trimming were determined from the DNA. The sample records some 80,000 clones, 87% being singletons. Germline V gives CDR1 MNHEY, CDR2 SVGAGI. V trimming: 6 bases; J trimming: 6 bases; junction bases outside the gene matches: 8. This CDR3 contains 14 residues. Sequencing input: peripheral blood. V is TRBV6-5 and J is TRBJ2-3; 8 nucleotides match TRBD2. The clonotype comes from a woman between 50 and 59 years old with active or convalescent COVID-19. The CDR3 sequence: CASRQRGPMDTQYF. Here the CDR3 DNA reads TGTGCCAGCAGGCAGCGGGGGCCAATGGATACGCAGTATTTT.